The present TCR beta chain was sequenced within a study of blood T cell repertoires in COVID-19. The CDR3 contains 13 residues. Germline assignment: CDR1 ENHRY and CDR2 SYGVKD. The V end was cut by 3 bases, the J end by 2 bases, with 8 bases between. Generated by immunoSEQ multiplex PCR, the TCRdb table keeps only in-frame clones and is missing some. This repertoire shows about 120,000 clones, approximately 90% found once; its top ten account for approximately 30%. The V call is TRBV10-3, the J call TRBJ2-7; possibly TRBD2 for D (5 bases). Sequenced sample: peripheral blood. This TCR was recovered from a man between 65 and 85 years old with active or convalescent COVID-19. CDR3 amino acids: CAISDLGAYEQYF. The DNA of the CDR3 is TGTGCCATCAGTGACCTGGGAGCCTACGAGCAGTACTTC.